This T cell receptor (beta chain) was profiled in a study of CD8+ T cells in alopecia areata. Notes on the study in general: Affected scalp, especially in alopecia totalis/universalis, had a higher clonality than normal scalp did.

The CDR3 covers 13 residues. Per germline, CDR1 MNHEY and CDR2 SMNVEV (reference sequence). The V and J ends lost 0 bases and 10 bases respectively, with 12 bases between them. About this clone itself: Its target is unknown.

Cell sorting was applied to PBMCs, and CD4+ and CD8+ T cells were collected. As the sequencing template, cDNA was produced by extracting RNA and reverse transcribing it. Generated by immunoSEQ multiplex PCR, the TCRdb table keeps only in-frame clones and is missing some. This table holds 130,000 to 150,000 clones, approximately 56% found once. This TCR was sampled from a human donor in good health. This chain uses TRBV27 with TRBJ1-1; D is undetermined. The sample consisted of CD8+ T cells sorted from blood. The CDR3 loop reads CASSLSDATGAFF. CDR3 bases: TGTGCCAGCAGTTTATCGGACGCAACGGGAGCTTTCTTT.